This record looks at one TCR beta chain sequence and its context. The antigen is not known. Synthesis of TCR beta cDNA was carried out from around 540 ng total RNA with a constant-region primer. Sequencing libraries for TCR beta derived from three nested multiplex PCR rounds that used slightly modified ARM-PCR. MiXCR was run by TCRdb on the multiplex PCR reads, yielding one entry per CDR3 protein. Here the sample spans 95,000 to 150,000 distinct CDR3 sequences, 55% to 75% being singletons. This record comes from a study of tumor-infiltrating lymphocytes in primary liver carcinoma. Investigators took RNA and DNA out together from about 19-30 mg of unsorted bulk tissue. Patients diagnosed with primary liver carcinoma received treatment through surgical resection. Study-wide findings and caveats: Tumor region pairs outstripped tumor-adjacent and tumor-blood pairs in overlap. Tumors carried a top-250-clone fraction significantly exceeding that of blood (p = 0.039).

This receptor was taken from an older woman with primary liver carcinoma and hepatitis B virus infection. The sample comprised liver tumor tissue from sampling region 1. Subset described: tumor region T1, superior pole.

The CDR3 sequence: CASSLHPGTGPTEGKGNEQFF. CDR3 nucleotides: TGTGCCAGCAGCCTTCATCCCGGGACAGGGCCCACGGAAGGCAAGGGGAATGAGCAGTTCTTC. The chain combines TRBV28 with TRBJ2-1; 9 bases match TRBD1. Trimming took 6 bases from V and 7 from J; bases not matched to a gene: 28. The V gene's germline CDR1 is MDHEN and CDR2 SYDVKM. The CDR3 extends over 21 amino acids.